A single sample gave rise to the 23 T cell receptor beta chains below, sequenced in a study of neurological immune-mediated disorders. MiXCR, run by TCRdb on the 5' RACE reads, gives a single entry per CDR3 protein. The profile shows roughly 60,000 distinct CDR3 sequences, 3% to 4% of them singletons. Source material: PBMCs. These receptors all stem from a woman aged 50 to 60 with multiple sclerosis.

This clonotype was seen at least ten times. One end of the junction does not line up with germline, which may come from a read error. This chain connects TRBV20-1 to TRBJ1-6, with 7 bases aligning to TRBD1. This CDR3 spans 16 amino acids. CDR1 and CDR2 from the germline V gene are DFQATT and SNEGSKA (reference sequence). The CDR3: CSARLGTDSVNSPLNF. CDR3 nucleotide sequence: TGCAGTGCTAGATTAGGGACAGATTCCGTTAATTCACCCCTCAACTTT.

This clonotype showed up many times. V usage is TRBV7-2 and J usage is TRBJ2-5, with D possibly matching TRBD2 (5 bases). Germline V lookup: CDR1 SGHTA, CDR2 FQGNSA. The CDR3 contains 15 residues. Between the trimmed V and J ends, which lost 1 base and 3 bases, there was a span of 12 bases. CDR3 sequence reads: CASSLVWVGEETQYF. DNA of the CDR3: TGTGCCAGCAGCTTAGTCTGGGTCGGGGAAGAGACCCAGTACTTC.

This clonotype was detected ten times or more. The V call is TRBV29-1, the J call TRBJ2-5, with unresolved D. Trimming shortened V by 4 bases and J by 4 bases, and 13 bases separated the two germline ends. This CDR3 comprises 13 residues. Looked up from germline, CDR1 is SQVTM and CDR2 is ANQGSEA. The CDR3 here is CSVGPGLGETQYF. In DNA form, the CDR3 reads TGCAGCGTTGGGCCGGGCCTCGGAGAGACCCAGTACTTC.

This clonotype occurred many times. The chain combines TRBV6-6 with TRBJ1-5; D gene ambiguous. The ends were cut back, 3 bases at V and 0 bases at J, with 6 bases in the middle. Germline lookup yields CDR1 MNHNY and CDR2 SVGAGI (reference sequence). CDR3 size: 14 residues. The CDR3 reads CASSYGDSNQPQHF. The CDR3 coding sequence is TGTGCCAGCAGTTATGGGGATAGCAATCAGCCCCAGCATTTT.

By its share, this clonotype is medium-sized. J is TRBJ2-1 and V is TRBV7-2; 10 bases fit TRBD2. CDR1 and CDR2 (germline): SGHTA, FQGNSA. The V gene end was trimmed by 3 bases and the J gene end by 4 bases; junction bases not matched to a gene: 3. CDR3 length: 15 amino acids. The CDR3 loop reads CASSLTSGPYNEQFF. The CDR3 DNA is TGTGCCAGCAGCTTGACTAGCGGGCCTTACAATGAGCAGTTCTTC. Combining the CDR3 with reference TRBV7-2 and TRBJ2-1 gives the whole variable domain GAGVSQSPSNKVTEKGKDVELRCDPISGHTALYWYRQSLGQGLEFLIYFQGNSAPDKSGLPSDRFSAERTGGSVSTLTIQRTQQEDSAVYLCASSLTSGPYNEQFFGPGTRLTVL.

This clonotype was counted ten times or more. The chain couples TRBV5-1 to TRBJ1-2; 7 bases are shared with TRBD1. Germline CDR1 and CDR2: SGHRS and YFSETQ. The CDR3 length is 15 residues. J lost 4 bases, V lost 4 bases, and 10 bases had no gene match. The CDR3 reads CASSVEQGTFYGYTF. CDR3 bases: TGCGCCAGCAGCGTTGAACAGGGGACGTTCTATGGCTACACCTTC.

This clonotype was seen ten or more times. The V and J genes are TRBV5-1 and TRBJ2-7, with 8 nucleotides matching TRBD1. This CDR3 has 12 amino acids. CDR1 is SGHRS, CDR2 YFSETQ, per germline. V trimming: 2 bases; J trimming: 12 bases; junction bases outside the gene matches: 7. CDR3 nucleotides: TGCGCCAGCAGCTTAAGTGGACAGGGACTGTACTTC. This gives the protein CASSLSGQGLYF.

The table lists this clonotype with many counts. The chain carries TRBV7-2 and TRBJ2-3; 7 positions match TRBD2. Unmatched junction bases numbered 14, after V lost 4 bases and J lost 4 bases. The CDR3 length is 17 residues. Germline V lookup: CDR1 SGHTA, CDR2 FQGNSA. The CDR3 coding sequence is TGTGCCAGCAGCTCTGGGGGAGGCGGGAGTCTGGCAGATACGCAGTATTTT. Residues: CASSSGGGGSLADTQYF.

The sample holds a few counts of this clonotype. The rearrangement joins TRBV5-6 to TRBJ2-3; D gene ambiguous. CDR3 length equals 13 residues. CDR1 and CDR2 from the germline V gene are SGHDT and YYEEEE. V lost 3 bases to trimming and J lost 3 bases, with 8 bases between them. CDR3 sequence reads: CASSWTVTDTQYF. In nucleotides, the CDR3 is TGTGCCAGCAGCTGGACGGTTACAGATACGCAGTATTTT. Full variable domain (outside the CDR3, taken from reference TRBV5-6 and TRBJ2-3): DAGVTQSPTHLIKTRGQQVTLRCSPKSGHDTVSWYQQALGQGPQFIFQYYEEEERQRGNFPDRFSGHQFPNYSSELNVNALLLGDSALYLCASSWTVTDTQYFGPGTRLTVL.

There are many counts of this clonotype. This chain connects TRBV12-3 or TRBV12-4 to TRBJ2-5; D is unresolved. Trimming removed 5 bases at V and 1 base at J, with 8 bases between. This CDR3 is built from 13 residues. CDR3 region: CASSVASQETQYF. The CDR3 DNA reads TGTGCCAGCAGTGTGGCCTCCCAAGAGACCCAGTACTTC.

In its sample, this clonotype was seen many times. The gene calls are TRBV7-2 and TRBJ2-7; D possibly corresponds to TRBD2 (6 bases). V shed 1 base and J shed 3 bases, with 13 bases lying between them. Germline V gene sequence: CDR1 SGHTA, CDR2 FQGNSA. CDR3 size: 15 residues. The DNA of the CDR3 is TGTGCCAGCAGCTTAGGGGACGGGGGTCTCTACGAGCAGTACTTC. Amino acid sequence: CASSLGDGGLYEQYF.

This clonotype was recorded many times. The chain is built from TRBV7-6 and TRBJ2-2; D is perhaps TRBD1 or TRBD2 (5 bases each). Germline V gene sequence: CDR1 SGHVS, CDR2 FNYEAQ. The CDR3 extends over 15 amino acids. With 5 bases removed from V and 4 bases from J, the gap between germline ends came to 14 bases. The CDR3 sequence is CASSPYGASTGELFF. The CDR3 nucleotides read TGTGCCAGCAGCCCATACGGGGCTAGCACCGGGGAGCTGTTTTTT. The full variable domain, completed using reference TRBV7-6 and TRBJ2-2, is GAGVSQSPRYKVTKRGQDVALRCDPISGHVSLYWYRQALGQGPEFLTYFNYEAQQDKSGLPNDRFSAERPEGSISTLTIQRTEQRDSAMYRCASSPYGASTGELFFGEGSRLTVL.

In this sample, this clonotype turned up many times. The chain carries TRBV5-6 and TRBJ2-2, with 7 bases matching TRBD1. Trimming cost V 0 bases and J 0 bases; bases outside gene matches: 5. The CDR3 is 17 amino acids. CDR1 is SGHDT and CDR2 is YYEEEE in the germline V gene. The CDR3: CASSLVVQGTNTGELFF. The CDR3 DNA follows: TGTGCCAGCAGCTTGGTCGTACAGGGGACGAACACCGGGGAGCTGTTTTTT.

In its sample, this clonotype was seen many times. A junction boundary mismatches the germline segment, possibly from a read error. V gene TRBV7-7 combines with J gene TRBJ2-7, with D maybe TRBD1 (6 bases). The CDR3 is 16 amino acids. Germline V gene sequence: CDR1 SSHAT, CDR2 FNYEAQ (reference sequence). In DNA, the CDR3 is TGTGCTAGCAGCTTAGGTGGGGGCCTGGGTGACTACGAGCAGTACTTC. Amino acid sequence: CASSLGGGLGDYEQYF.

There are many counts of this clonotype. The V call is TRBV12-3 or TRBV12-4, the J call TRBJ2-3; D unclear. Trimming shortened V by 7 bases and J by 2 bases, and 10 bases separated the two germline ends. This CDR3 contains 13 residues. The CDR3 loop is CASNIRTTDTQYF. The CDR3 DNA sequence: TGTGCCAGCAATATACGGACCACAGATACGCAGTATTTT.

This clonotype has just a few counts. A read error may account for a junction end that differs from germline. CDR3 region: CSAMEGAGHNQPQNF. As DNA, the CDR3 is TGCAGTGCTATGGAAGGGGCAGGACACAATCAGCCCCAGAATTTT. This rearrangement joins TRBV20-1 to TRBJ1-5; D may be TRBD1 (5 bases). From germline, CDR1 is DFQATT and CDR2 SNEGSKA (reference sequence). This CDR3 has 15 amino acids.

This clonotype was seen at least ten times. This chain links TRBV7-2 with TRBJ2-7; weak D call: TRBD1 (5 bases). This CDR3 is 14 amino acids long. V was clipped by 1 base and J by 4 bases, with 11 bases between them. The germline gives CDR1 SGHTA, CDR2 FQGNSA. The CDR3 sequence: CASSLVQAFYEQYF. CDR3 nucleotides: TGTGCCAGCAGCTTAGTACAGGCGTTTTACGAGCAGTACTTC.

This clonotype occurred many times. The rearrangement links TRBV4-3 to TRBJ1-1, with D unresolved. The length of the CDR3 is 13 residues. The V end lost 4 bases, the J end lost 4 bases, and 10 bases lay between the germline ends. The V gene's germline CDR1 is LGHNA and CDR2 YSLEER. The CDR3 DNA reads TGCGCCAGCAGCCTCGTTGAGGGCACTGAAGCTTTCTTT. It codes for CASSLVEGTEAFF.

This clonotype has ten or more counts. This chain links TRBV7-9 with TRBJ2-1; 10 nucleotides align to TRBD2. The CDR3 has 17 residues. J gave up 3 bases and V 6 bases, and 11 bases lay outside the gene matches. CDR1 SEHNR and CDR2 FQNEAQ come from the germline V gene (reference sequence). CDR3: CASRPNSGRFDYNEQFF. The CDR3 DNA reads TGTGCCAGCAGACCAAATAGCGGGAGGTTCGACTACAATGAGCAGTTCTTC.

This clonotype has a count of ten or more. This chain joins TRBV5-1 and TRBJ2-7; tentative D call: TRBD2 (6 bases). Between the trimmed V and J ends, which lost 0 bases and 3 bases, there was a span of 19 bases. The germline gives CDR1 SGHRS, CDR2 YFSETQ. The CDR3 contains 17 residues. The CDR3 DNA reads TGCGCCAGCAGCTTGGAGGGACTCCAAACCCGATACTACGAGCAGTACTTC. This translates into CASSLEGLQTRYYEQYF.

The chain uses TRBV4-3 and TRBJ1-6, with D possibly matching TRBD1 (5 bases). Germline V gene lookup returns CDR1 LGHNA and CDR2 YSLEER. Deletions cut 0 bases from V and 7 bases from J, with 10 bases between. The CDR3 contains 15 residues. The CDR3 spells CASSQEDKGNSPLHF. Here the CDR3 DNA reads TGCGCCAGCAGCCAAGAGGACAAAGGGAATTCACCCCTCCACTTT.

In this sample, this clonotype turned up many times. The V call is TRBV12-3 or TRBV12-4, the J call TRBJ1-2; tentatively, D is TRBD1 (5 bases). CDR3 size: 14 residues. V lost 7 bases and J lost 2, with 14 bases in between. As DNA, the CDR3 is TGTGCCAGCAATCCGGACATTAAGAACTATGGCTACACCTTC. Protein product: CASNPDIKNYGYTF.

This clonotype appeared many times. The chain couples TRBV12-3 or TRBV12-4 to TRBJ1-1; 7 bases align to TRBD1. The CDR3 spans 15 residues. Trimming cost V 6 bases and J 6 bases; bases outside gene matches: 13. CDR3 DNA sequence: TGTGCCAGCAGCCTGCGGGACAGAGCTTCGGCTGAAGCTTTCTTT. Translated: CASSLRDRASAEAFF.